Presented here are 30 T cell receptor beta chains from one specimen sequenced in a study of T cell repertoires in aging, cancer and after chemotherapy. Multiplex touch-down PCR with TRB-A/B primers amplified rearranged V-D-J TRB sequences. Each CDR3 protein gets one entry after TCRdb re-called the multiplex PCR reads with MiXCR. Of around 3,700 distinct CDR3 sequences listed, roughly 29% are singletons. Amplification of TCR beta used genomic DNA extracted from peripheral blood. Sequences were obtained from blood. These receptors were obtained from a human donor with a solid tumor.

This clonotype was counted only a few times. The J gene is TRBJ1-1, the V gene TRBV7-6; D call uncertain. Germline CDR1 reads SGHVS; CDR2 reads FNYEAQ. The CDR3 is made up of 14 amino acids. V was trimmed by 5 bases and J by 0 bases, leaving 10 bases between them. The DNA for the CDR3 is TGTGCCAGCAGCCAGGAAACAGTGAACACTGAAGCTTTCTTT. Encoded protein: CASSQETVNTEAFF.

The V and J genes are TRBV28 and TRBJ2-2, with D hard to call. The V end was cut by 6 bases, the J end by 4 bases, with 9 bases between. This CDR3 comprises 13 residues. CDR1 is MDHEN and CDR2 is SYDVKM in the germline V gene. CDR3 nucleotides: TGTGCCAGCAGCCGGATCTCCACCGGGGAGCTGTTTTTT. It encodes CASSRISTGELFF. The entire variable domain, with the rest obtained from reference TRBV28 and TRBJ2-2, is as follows: DVKVTQSSRYLVKRTGEKVFLECVQDMDHENMFWYRQDPGLGLRLIYFSYDVKMKEKGDIPEGYSVSREKKERFSLILESASTNQTSMYLCASSRISTGELFFGEGSRLTVL.

This clonotype was seen a few times. J is TRBJ1-2 and V is TRBV11-2; TRBD1 matches 7 bases. Germline V gene lookup returns CDR1 SGHAT and CDR2 FQNNGV. The CDR3 covers 17 residues. V was clipped by 4 bases and J by 0 bases; unmatched bases: 11. In DNA form, the CDR3 reads TGTGCCAGCAGCTCCTCACAGGGGACGCGGACTAACTATGGCTACACCTTC. Residues: CASSSSQGTRTNYGYTF.

The gene calls are TRBV19 and TRBJ2-1, with 8 bases fitting TRBD1. V lost 6 bases, J lost 3 bases, and 7 bases stayed unmatched. Germline V gives CDR1 LNHDA, CDR2 SQIVND (reference sequence). The CDR3 covers 15 residues. This chain's CDR3 is CASRATGQGYNEQFF. CDR3 DNA sequence: TGTGCCAGTAGGGCCACCGGACAGGGCTACAATGAGCAGTTCTTC. The variable domain in full, with the rest retrieved from reference TRBV19 and TRBJ2-1, is DGGITQSPKYLFRKEGQNVTLSCEQNLNHDAMYWYRQDPGQGLRLIYYSQIVNDFQKGDIAEGYSVSREKKESFPLTVTSAQKNPTAFYLCASRATGQGYNEQFFGPGTRLTVL.

Regarding this clonotype: At one of its ends the junction is not consistent with the germline gene, which may arise from a read error. The rearrangement joins TRBV19 to TRBJ2-4; 8 bases are a match to TRBD1. This CDR3 region has 13 residues. Germline V gives CDR1 LNHDA, CDR2 SQIVND (reference sequence). The CDR3 nucleotides are TGTGCCAGTAGTACCGACAGGGGTAACATTCAGAACTTC. The encoded protein is CASSTDRGNIQNF.

As for this clonotype: A much larger clone lies a single base off, so this may be a read error. This chain links TRBV6-4 with TRBJ2-2; the D is unclear. The CDR3 runs to 14 residues. The V end lost 4 bases, the J end lost 1 base, and 7 bases lay between the germline ends. Germline CDR1 MRHNA, CDR2 SNTAGT. The DNA for the CDR3 is TGTGCCAGCAGTGGCGAGGTGAACACCGGGGAGCTGTTTTTT. It encodes CASSGEVNTGELFF.

V gene TRBV7-2 combines with J gene TRBJ2-2; D may be TRBD2 (6 bases). CDR1 and CDR2 from the germline V gene are SGHTA and FQGNSA. V lost 4 bases to trimming and J lost 3 bases, with 9 bases between them. This CDR3 has 14 residues. The CDR3 coding sequence is TGTGCCAGCAGCTCGGGACTCCACACCGGGGAGCTGTTTTTT. Translation: CASSSGLHTGELFF.

The V and J genes are TRBV11-2 and TRBJ1-3; possibly TRBD1 for D (5 bases). V lost 1 base to trimming and J lost 4 bases, with 8 bases between them. The germline V gene encodes CDR1 SGHAT and CDR2 FQNNGV. The CDR3 spans 14 residues. The CDR3 DNA sequence: TGTGCCAGCAGCTTAGCAGGGTTCGGAAACACCATATATTTT. It specifies CASSLAGFGNTIYF.

This clonotype was found a few times. The chain uses TRBV19 and TRBJ2-3, with 7 positions matching TRBD1. Per germline, CDR1 LNHDA and CDR2 SQIVND (reference sequence). CDR3 length equals 15 residues. With V trimmed by 6 bases and J by 2 bases, 8 bases remained unmatched. DNA of the CDR3: TGTGCCAGTAGCAACTTACAGGGGCTCACAGATACGCAGTATTTT. Its translation is CASSNLQGLTDTQYF.

The chain employs TRBV24-1 and TRBJ2-6; unclear D gene. From germline, CDR1 is KGHDR and CDR2 SFDVKD. The V end lost 5 bases, the J end lost 4 bases, and 14 bases lay between the germline ends. The CDR3 covers 16 residues. CDR3 sequence reads: CATSVTTGSGANVLTF. DNA for the CDR3: TGTGCCACCAGTGTCACGACCGGCTCCGGGGCCAACGTCCTGACTTTC.

The chain recombines TRBV18 with TRBJ1-5, with a tentative D call TRBD1 (5 bases). This CDR3 comprises 16 residues. Germline lookup yields CDR1 KGHSH and CDR2 LQKENI. With 3 bases removed from V and 0 bases from J, the gap between germline ends came to 12 bases. CDR3 in DNA: TGTGCCAGCTCACCCCGGGGGACCCATAGCAATCAGCCCCAGCATTTT. Its protein is CASSPRGTHSNQPQHF.

By proportion, this clonotype is medium-sized. The V call is TRBV19, the J call TRBJ2-5; D remains unclear. Looked up from germline, CDR1 is LNHDA and CDR2 is SQIVND (reference sequence). This CDR3 region has 11 residues. V dropped 6 bases and J dropped 4 bases, with 6 bases sitting between them. This CDR3 is CASSTRETQYF. Written as DNA, the CDR3 is TGTGCCAGTAGCACCAGAGAGACCCAGTACTTC.

The rearrangement joins TRBV7-9 to TRBJ1-2; D is uncertain. V was clipped by 1 base and J by 3 bases, with 12 bases between them. The CDR3 is 15 amino acids. Germline V gene lookup returns CDR1 SEHNR and CDR2 FQNEAQ (reference sequence). The CDR3 DNA reads TGTGCCAGCAGCTTAGGACCCCCCGAAGACTATGGCTACACCTTC. Amino acids: CASSLGPPEDYGYTF. Together with reference TRBV7-9 and TRBJ1-2, the CDR3 gives the full variable domain: DTGVSQNPRHKITKRGQNVTFRCDPISEHNRLYWYRQTLGQGPEFLTYFQNEAQLEKSRLLSDRFSAERPKGSFSTLEIQRTEQGDSAMYLCASSLGPPEDYGYTFGSGTRLTVV.

The V gene is TRBV6-1, the J gene TRBJ2-7, with D perhaps TRBD1 (6 bases). The CDR3 loop spans 14 amino acids. CDR1 is MNHNS, CDR2 SASEGT, per germline. Trimming stripped 4 bases from V and 6 bases from J, with 16 bases between. CDR3 protein: CASSVGVRGAEQYV. CDR3 nucleotides: TGTGCCAGCAGTGTCGGAGTCAGGGGAGCCGAGCAGTACGTC.

The rearrangement uses TRBV6-6 and TRBJ2-1; TRBD2 agrees at 11 bases. Germline assignment: CDR1 MNHNY and CDR2 SVGAGI (reference sequence). V shed 3 bases, J shed 8 bases, and the junction held 3 bases outside the gene matches. This CDR3 is 14 amino acids long. The CDR3 reads CASSYLSGRDEQFF. The CDR3 DNA follows: TGTGCCAGCAGTTATCTTAGCGGGAGGGATGAGCAGTTCTTC.

This clonotype was detected only once. The rearrangement uses TRBV5-1 and TRBJ1-5; D is unresolved. This CDR3 contains 13 residues. V gave up 1 base and J gave up 5 bases, with 7 bases separating them. The germline V gene has CDR1 SGHRS and CDR2 YFSETQ. CDR3 in amino acids: CASSLFQDQPQHF. The CDR3, as DNA: TGCGCCAGCAGCTTGTTTCAGGATCAGCCCCAGCATTTT.

This clonotype has only one observation. The chain links TRBV19 to TRBJ2-1; D unclear. This CDR3 has 14 residues. V was clipped by 3 bases and J by 8 bases, with 14 bases between them. Germline V gene sequence: CDR1 LNHDA, CDR2 SQIVND (reference sequence). In DNA, the CDR3 is TGTGCCAGTAGTATTAGCTTGAGGTCCGATGAGCAGTTCTTC. It yields the protein CASSISLRSDEQFF.

The V call is TRBV6-5, the J call TRBJ1-1, with D uncertain. V gave up 5 bases and J gave up 0 bases, with 10 bases separating them. This CDR3 spans 14 amino acids. Germline CDR1 MNHEY, CDR2 SVGAGI. CDR3: CASSLALMNTEAFF. The CDR3 coding sequence is TGTGCCAGCAGTCTGGCCCTGATGAACACTGAAGCTTTCTTT.

CDR3 sequence: CASSQEGRNEQFF. The CDR3 region has the DNA TGTGCCAGCAGCCAAGAGGGTAGAAATGAGCAGTTCTTC. The V gene is TRBV4-2, the J gene TRBJ2-1; D call uncertain. Looked up from germline, CDR1 is LGHNA and CDR2 is YNFKEQ. CDR3 length: 13 residues. The V and J ends lost 0 bases and 7 bases respectively, with 7 bases between them.

This clonotype has a handful of counts. This chain uses TRBV10-3 with TRBJ2-3, with TRBD1 matching 9 bases. From germline, CDR1 is ENHRY and CDR2 SYGVKD. Trimming cost V 8 bases and J 2 bases; bases outside gene matches: 14. This CDR3 region has 17 residues. The CDR3, as DNA: TGTGCCATCCGACAGACGGGACAGGGAACTATCACAGATACGCAGTATTTT. Encoded protein: CAIRQTGQGTITDTQYF.

A remark on this clonotype: Since a much larger clone is just one base distant, this may be a read error. The chain employs TRBV6-5 and TRBJ1-1, with 8 nucleotides matching TRBD1. V lost 5 bases to trimming and J lost 6 bases; unmatched junction nucleotides: 5. The germline CDR1 and CDR2 sequences are MNHEY and SVGAGI. This CDR3 spans 13 amino acids. CDR3 in DNA: TGTGCCAGCAGTATGACAGGGGAAGCTGAAGCTTTCTTT. This translates into CASSMTGEAEAFF.

This clonotype was detected only a few times. The chain combines TRBV6-5 with TRBJ2-7; TRBD2 agrees at 9 bases. Trimming took 4 bases from V and 4 from J; bases not matched to a gene: 5. Per germline, CDR1 MNHEY and CDR2 SVGAGI. This CDR3 is 14 amino acids long. As DNA, the CDR3 is TGTGCCAGCAGTTTAGCGGGAGATTCTTACGAGCAGTACTTC. Amino acid sequence: CASSLAGDSYEQYF.

The rearrangement uses TRBV24-1 and TRBJ2-1; D unresolved. CDR1 is KGHDR, CDR2 SFDVKD, per germline. V lost 4 bases, J lost 1 base, and 10 bases lay in between. The CDR3 sequence is 15 residues long. CDR3 coding DNA: TGTGCCACCAGTGAGATGGGCCAGTCCTACAATGAGCAGTTCTTC. Its protein is CATSEMGQSYNEQFF.

The V call is TRBV28, the J call TRBJ2-7, with D hard to call. This CDR3 is 13 amino acids long. V lost 5 bases and J lost 2, with 10 bases in between. The V gene's germline CDR1 is MDHEN and CDR2 SYDVKM. CDR3 residues: CASSLSSPYEQYF. For the CDR3, the DNA is TGTGCCAGCAGTCTTTCTTCCCCCTACGAGCAGTACTTC.

This clonotype came up a few times. Here the CDR3 DNA reads TGTGCCAGTAGTGAGGGACTCAACACCGGGGAGCTGTTTTTT. This translates into CASSEGLNTGELFF. The chain couples TRBV19 to TRBJ2-2; D possibly corresponds to TRBD2 (6 bases). The CDR3 has 14 amino acids. CDR1 and CDR2 (germline): LNHDA, SQIVND (reference sequence). The V gene lost 5 bases and the J gene lost 2 bases, with 9 bases spanning the gap.

This clonotype was counted a few times. The rearrangement uses TRBV10-3 and TRBJ1-2; 8 positions agree with TRBD1. The junction had 3 bases not matched to a gene; V was cut back by 3 bases and J by 3 bases. The CDR3 runs 14 residues. Per germline, CDR1 ENHRY and CDR2 SYGVKD. CDR3 coding DNA: TGTGCCATCAGTGAAGGACAGGGTCACTATGGCTACACCTTC. It yields the protein CAISEGQGHYGYTF.

The sample holds a few counts of this clonotype. CDR3 residues: CSGRGAGEKLFF. The CDR3 bases are TGCAGTGGACGGGGAGCGGGGGAAAAACTGTTTTTT. The V and J genes are TRBV20-1 and TRBJ1-4; D is unresolved. Trimming removed 7 bases at V and 8 bases at J, with 14 bases between. Germline V gives CDR1 DFQATT, CDR2 SNEGSKA (reference sequence). CDR3 length: 12 amino acids.

This clonotype was found a few times. The chain combines TRBV27 with TRBJ2-3; 12 bases map to TRBD2. J gave up 5 bases and V 5 bases, and 11 bases lay outside the gene matches. Germline-derived CDR1 and CDR2 are MNHEY and SMNVEV (reference sequence). The CDR3 length is 17 residues. Here the CDR3 DNA reads TGTGCCAGCAGTAAACGACTAGCGGGAGAGGTCATAGATACGCAGTATTTT. Its translation is CASSKRLAGEVIDTQYF.

J is TRBJ1-1 and V is TRBV6-1; the D gene is possibly TRBD1 (5 bases). Germline lookup yields CDR1 MNHNS and CDR2 SASEGT. The CDR3 runs to 14 residues. Between the trimmed V and J ends, which lost 5 bases and 6 bases, there was a span of 16 bases. CDR3 loop: CASSLGRVGPEAFF. DNA for the CDR3: TGTGCCAGCAGTCTGGGGCGGGTTGGGCCTGAAGCTTTCTTT.

The sample holds a few counts of this clonotype. The chain is built from TRBV12-3 or TRBV12-4 and TRBJ2-1, with TRBD1 matching over 10 bases. CDR3 size: 15 residues. V shed 6 bases and J 10 bases; nucleotides not matched to a gene: 12. Here the CDR3 DNA reads TGTGCCAGCAGATACGGGGGACAGGGGTTTTTGGAGCAGTTCTTC. Its translation: CASRYGGQGFLEQFF.